The 8 T cell receptor beta chains below were found in one sample sequenced in a study of T cells in localized non-small cell lung cancer. Generated by immunoSEQ multiplex PCR, the TCRdb table keeps only in-frame clones and is missing some. The repertoire includes 45,000 to 65,000 clones, about 90% of them detected once, and less than 25% sits in the top ten. The sequenced sample was peripheral blood, obtained before any cancer treatment. Receptors were obtained from a man aged 40-75 years with stage I squamous cell lung carcinoma.

The chain carries TRBV30 and TRBJ2-1, with TRBD2 identical over 7 bases. V lost 3 bases and J lost 1; bases outside the gene matches: 0. The CDR3 covers 13 residues. Germline loops: CDR1 GTSNPN, CDR2 SVGIG (reference sequence). The CDR3, as DNA: TGTGCCTGGAGGGGAGGGTCCTACAATGAGCAGTTCTTC. Translated: CAWRGGSYNEQFF.

The chain links TRBV2 to TRBJ2-1; 7 bases align to TRBD2. V trimming: 4 bases; J trimming: 0 bases; junction bases outside the gene matches: 9. The germline gives CDR1 SNHLY, CDR2 FYNNEI. The CDR3 totals 17 residues. The chain's CDR3 is CASSVRGGVDSYNEQFF. The CDR3 coding sequence is TGTGCCAGCAGTGTAAGGGGAGGGGTCGACTCCTACAATGAGCAGTTCTTC.

The rearrangement joins TRBV7-2 to TRBJ1-5; a possible D gene is TRBD1 (6 bases). This CDR3 has 14 amino acids. The V gene's germline CDR1 is SGHTA and CDR2 FQGNSA. Trimming removed 5 bases at V and 4 bases at J, with 12 bases between. CDR3: CASSATGTNQPQHF. The DNA for the CDR3 is TGTGCCAGCAGCGCCACAGGGACGAATCAGCCCCAGCATTTT. Full variable domain (rest looked up from reference TRBV7-2 and TRBJ1-5): GAGVSQSPSNKVTEKGKDVELRCDPISGHTALYWYRQSLGQGLEFLIYFQGNSAPDKSGLPSDRFSAERTGGSVSTLTIQRTQQEDSAVYLCASSATGTNQPQHFGDGTRLSIL.

The chain employs TRBV7-9 and TRBJ2-2; perhaps TRBD2 as D (6 bases). With 0 bases removed from V and 2 bases from J, the gap between germline ends came to 10 bases. The CDR3 is 16 amino acids. Germline V gene sequence: CDR1 SEHNR, CDR2 FQNEAQ (reference sequence). CDR3 bases: TGTGCCAGCAGCTTAGCGGGAGGCCCCAACACCGGGGAGCTGTTTTTT. Its translation is CASSLAGGPNTGELFF.

This chain uses TRBV4-1 with TRBJ2-3; the D is unclear. Germline CDR1 is MGHRA and CDR2 is YSYEKL. The V end was cut by 4 bases, the J end by 7 bases, with 12 bases between. The CDR3 sequence is 13 residues long. CDR3 sequence: CASSPLLLNTQYF. CDR3 DNA sequence: TGCGCCAGCAGCCCCCTATTGCTGAATACGCAGTATTTT.

This clone was recorded only once. This chain connects TRBV6-1 to TRBJ1-1, with 10 bases matching TRBD1. The CDR3 totals 15 residues. CDR1 MNHNS and CDR2 SASEGT come from the germline V gene. V dropped 2 bases and J dropped 7; count of bases not matched to a gene: 7. CDR3: CASSELGTGEGEAFF. CDR3 bases: TGTGCCAGCAGTGAATTAGGGACAGGGGAAGGTGAAGCTTTCTTT.

The gene calls are TRBV28 and TRBJ1-2; no firm D call. The CDR3 extends over 16 amino acids. Germline V gene lookup returns CDR1 MDHEN and CDR2 SYDVKM. V dropped 5 bases and J dropped 4 bases, with 20 bases sitting between them. DNA of the CDR3: TGTGCCAGCAGTGAGTTACATGGCGGCCAAATCTATGGCTACACCTTC. Protein sequence: CASSELHGGQIYGYTF.

The chain uses TRBV7-3 and TRBJ2-2, with 9 nucleotides matching TRBD2. Trimming at V came to 2 bases and at J to 2 bases, leaving 3 bases not matched to a gene. This CDR3 comprises 16 residues. Germline V lookup: CDR1 SGHTA, CDR2 FQGTGA. This CDR3 reads CASSLLAGPNTGELFF. DNA of the CDR3: TGTGCCAGCAGCTTACTAGCGGGACCTAACACCGGGGAGCTGTTTTTT.